These T cell receptor beta chains were read from a single sample in a study of read filtering for tumor transcriptome and immune sequencing. TCRdb passed the reads through MiXCR, listing each CDR3 protein once. The table records 50,000 to 65,000 distinct CDR3 sequences, approximately 13% of them present only once. Sequencing was done on a sample of a population of CD138-negative cells sorted from bone marrow. The origin of the receptors is a donor aged 40 or over with multiple myeloma. CDR3s include the opening cysteine and the closing phenylalanine or tryptophan. Each record gives: clone size, D gene, J gene, V gene, CDR3 DNA, CDR3 protein. The D gene is left open where the match is weak. Where a row states a size, it is once, few, many or the class of an expanded clone; other rows omit it.

clone size: many
D gene: NA
J gene: TRBJ2-1
V gene: TRBV12-3/TRBV12-4
CDR3 DNA: TGTGCCTCCCGCGTACAGGGCTACAATGAGCAGTTCTTC
CDR3 protein: CASRVQGYNEQFF

clone size: many
D gene: TRBD2
J gene: TRBJ2-2
V gene: TRBV6-1
CDR3 DNA: TGTGCCAGCAGACAGTTCTGGACTAGACGGGTGAACACCGGGGAGCTGTTTTTT
CDR3 protein: CASRQFWTRRVNTGELFF

clone size: many
D gene: NA
J gene: TRBJ1-1
V gene: TRBV5-1
CDR3 DNA: TGCGCCAGCAGCTTGGTGAAAGGGGCAGATGAAGCTTTCTTT
CDR3 protein: CASSLVKGADEAFF

clone size: many
D gene: NA
J gene: TRBJ2-5
V gene: TRBV7-3
CDR3 DNA: TGTGCCAGCAGCTTATCGGGGGCGAAAGAGACCCAGTACTTC
CDR3 protein: CASSLSGAKETQYF

clone size: many
D gene: TRBD1
J gene: TRBJ2-7
V gene: TRBV20-1
CDR3 DNA: TGCAATGACAGGGGGCGCGGCGAGCAGTACTTC
CDR3 protein: CNDRGRGEQYF

clone size: few
D gene: NA
J gene: TRBJ2-7
V gene: TRBV3-1
CDR3 DNA: TGTGCCAGCAGCCAACGCCACGTATGGTACGAGCAGTACTTC
CDR3 protein: CASSQRHVWYEQYF

clone size: many
D gene: TRBD1
J gene: TRBJ1-1
V gene: TRBV28
CDR3 DNA: TGTGCCAGCAGTTTAGGACAGGGTGGAGCTTTCTTT
CDR3 protein: CASSLGQGGAFF

clone size: many
D gene: TRBD1
J gene: TRBJ2-7
V gene: TRBV29-1
CDR3 DNA: TGCAGCGTAGGGGGACAGGGAACTACCTACGAGCAGTACTTC
CDR3 protein: CSVGGQGTTYEQYF

clone size: many
D gene: NA
J gene: TRBJ2-1
V gene: TRBV24-1
CDR3 DNA: TGTGCCACCAGCTCTACTCCGGGCTCCTACAATGAGCAGTTCTTC
CDR3 protein: CATSSTPGSYNEQFF

clone size: many
D gene: TRBD2
J gene: TRBJ2-3
V gene: TRBV6-2/TRBV6-3
CDR3 DNA: TGTGCCAGCACCTCGACTAGCGGGGGATTCCCAGATACGCAGTATTTT
CDR3 protein: CASTSTSGGFPDTQYF

clone size: many
D gene: NA
J gene: TRBJ1-4
V gene: TRBV10-1
CDR3 DNA: TGCGCCAGCAGTGAGGCTGGAACTAATGAAAAACTGTTTTTT
CDR3 protein: CASSEAGTNEKLFF

clone size: many
D gene: TRBD1
J gene: TRBJ1-1
V gene: TRBV18
CDR3 DNA: TGTGCCAGCTCACCACTTTTCAACAGGGGGAACACTGAAGCTTTCTTT
CDR3 protein: CASSPLFNRGNTEAFF

clone size: few
D gene: TRBD1
J gene: TRBJ2-2
V gene: TRBV19
CDR3 DNA: TGTGCCAGTAGTCGACAGGGGGCGGGCGGGGAGCTGTTTTTT
CDR3 protein: CASSRQGAGGELFF

clone size: few
D gene: TRBD1
J gene: TRBJ2-7
V gene: TRBV12-3/TRBV12-4
CDR3 DNA: TGTGCCAACAGAGGGGACAGGCCGATTGGGTACGAGCAGTACTTC
CDR3 protein: CANRGDRPIGYEQYF

clone size: many
D gene: TRBD1
J gene: TRBJ1-1
V gene: TRBV12-5
CDR3 DNA: TGTGCTAGTGGTTTGGTACCCGGACAGGGTGCTACTGAAGCTTTCTTT
CDR3 protein: CASGLVPGQGATEAFF

clone size: many
D gene: TRBD1
J gene: TRBJ2-1
V gene: TRBV5-1
CDR3 DNA: TGCGCCAGCAGCTTTGCGGGACAGGGAACCAGTGAGCAGTTCTTC
CDR3 protein: CASSFAGQGTSEQFF

clone size: many
D gene: TRBD1
J gene: TRBJ2-5
V gene: TRBV30
CDR3 DNA: TGTGCCTGGTCGGGACAGTACCAAGAGACCCAGTACTTC
CDR3 protein: CAWSGQYQETQYF

clone size: NA
D gene: TRBD1
J gene: TRBJ1-1
V gene: TRBV29-1
CDR3 DNA: TGCAGCGTCGACAGGGGGGATAACACTGAAGCTTTCTTT
CDR3 protein: CSVDRGDNTEAFF

clone size: NA
D gene: NA
J gene: TRBJ2-3
V gene: TRBV14
CDR3 DNA: TGTGCCAGCAGCCACCACAAAGCAGATACGCAGTATTTT
CDR3 protein: CASSHHKADTQYF

clone size: many
D gene: NA
J gene: TRBJ2-7
V gene: TRBV16
CDR3 DNA: TGTGCCAGCAGCCAATTGTCGAGGACAAATGGGGAGCAGTACTTC
CDR3 protein: CASSQLSRTNGEQYF

clone size: NA
D gene: NA
J gene: TRBJ1-6
V gene: TRBV2
CDR3 DNA: TGTGCCAGCACGGGGGTAGTCGATTCACCCCTCCACTTT
CDR3 protein: CASTGVVDSPLHF

clone size: many
D gene: NA
J gene: TRBJ2-7
V gene: TRBV5-1
CDR3 DNA: TGCGCCAGCAGCTTTTTGTCAGGGTTAAGCTACGAGCAGTACTTC
CDR3 protein: CASSFLSGLSYEQYF

clone size: few
D gene: TRBD1
J gene: TRBJ2-3
V gene: TRBV18
CDR3 DNA: TGTGCCAGCTCACAACGACAGGGGGCGGTCACAGATACGCAGTATTTT
CDR3 protein: CASSQRQGAVTDTQYF

clone size: many
D gene: NA
J gene: TRBJ2-7
V gene: TRBV7-9
CDR3 DNA: TGTGCCAGCAGCTTAGTCCAGTCGCAGTACTTC
CDR3 protein: CASSLVQSQYF

clone size: many
D gene: TRBD1
J gene: TRBJ2-7
V gene: TRBV7-9
CDR3 DNA: TGTGCCAGCGCAGGCCCCATGCGCAGAGGACAGGGGGTCTACGAGCAGTACTTC
CDR3 protein: CASAGPMRRGQGVYEQYF

clone size: many
D gene: TRBD1
J gene: TRBJ2-7
V gene: TRBV29-1
CDR3 DNA: TGCAGCGTATCCGCCGGGACAGGGGCTCCCGAGCAGTACTTC
CDR3 protein: CSVSAGTGAPEQYF

clone size: NA
D gene: TRBD1
J gene: TRBJ1-3
V gene: TRBV30
CDR3 DNA: TGTGCCTGGTACAGGGGGGACACCATATATTTT
CDR3 protein: CAWYRGDTIYF

clone size: many
D gene: TRBD1
J gene: TRBJ1-5
V gene: TRBV12-3/TRBV12-4
CDR3 DNA: TGTGCCAGCAGTTTACACGGGACAGGAGGGAATCAGCCCCAGCATTTT
CDR3 protein: CASSLHGTGGNQPQHF

clone size: few
D gene: NA
J gene: TRBJ1-5
V gene: TRBV19
CDR3 DNA: TGTGCCAGTAGTGCCCACTCAAGTCTTAGCAATCAGCCCCAGCATTTT
CDR3 protein: CASSAHSSLSNQPQHF

clone size: many
D gene: TRBD1
J gene: TRBJ1-2
V gene: TRBV10-2
CDR3 DNA: TGCGCCAGCAGTGAGACCTGGAGACAGGGGGACTATGGCTACACCTTC
CDR3 protein: CASSETWRQGDYGYTF

clone size: many
D gene: TRBD2
J gene: TRBJ2-1
V gene: TRBV4-2
CDR3 DNA: TGTGCCAGCAGCCAGGGCTTAGCGGGGGGCTCCTACAATGAGCAGTTCTTC
CDR3 protein: CASSQGLAGGSYNEQFF

clone size: many
D gene: TRBD1
J gene: TRBJ2-5
V gene: TRBV11-2
CDR3 DNA: TGTGCCAGCGGACAGGGGAGAATTCGTGTTGAGACCCAGTACTTC
CDR3 protein: CASGQGRIRVETQYF

clone size: few
D gene: NA
J gene: TRBJ2-4
V gene: TRBV20-1
CDR3 DNA: TGCAGTGCCCCGACCGGGGGCGGCAGCATTCAGTACTTC
CDR3 protein: CSAPTGGGSIQYF

clone size: many
D gene: TRBD2
J gene: TRBJ2-1
V gene: TRBV24-1
CDR3 DNA: TGTGCCACCAGTGATCGAAAAATAGCGGGAATCCACGATGAGCAGTTCTTC
CDR3 protein: CATSDRKIAGIHDEQFF

clone size: many
D gene: NA
J gene: TRBJ1-5
V gene: TRBV28
CDR3 DNA: TGTGCCAGCAGTTTATTGAAATCTGGCAATCAGCCCCAGCATTTT
CDR3 protein: CASSLLKSGNQPQHF

clone size: many
D gene: NA
J gene: TRBJ2-5
V gene: TRBV10-3
CDR3 DNA: TGTGCCACCGGGGACCACGGCGGGGCAGGAGAGACCCAGTACTTC
CDR3 protein: CATGDHGGAGETQYF

clone size: many
D gene: TRBD1
J gene: TRBJ1-2
V gene: TRBV20-1
CDR3 DNA: TGCAGTGCTAGGGGTTTCGGACAGGGATCGGAAGGCTATGGCTACACCTTC
CDR3 protein: CSARGFGQGSEGYGYTF

clone size: many
D gene: NA
J gene: TRBJ2-7
V gene: TRBV11-2
CDR3 DNA: TGTGCCAGCAGCTTAGTACAAGACACACCCTACGAGCAGTACTTC
CDR3 protein: CASSLVQDTPYEQYF

clone size: many
D gene: TRBD1
J gene: TRBJ2-5
V gene: TRBV7-6
CDR3 DNA: TGTGCCAGCAGCAAAAACGCAGGGGGTCGTCCGGAGACCCAGTACTTC
CDR3 protein: CASSKNAGGRPETQYF

clone size: many
D gene: TRBD1
J gene: TRBJ2-1
V gene: TRBV20-1
CDR3 DNA: TGCAGTGCGACCCCGGGACAGGGGGCCCACAATGAGCAGTTCTTC
CDR3 protein: CSATPGQGAHNEQFF

clone size: many
D gene: NA
J gene: TRBJ2-5
V gene: TRBV9
CDR3 DNA: TGTGCCAGCAGCGTAGACATCCAAGAGACCCAGTACTTC
CDR3 protein: CASSVDIQETQYF

clone size: many
D gene: NA
J gene: TRBJ1-1
V gene: TRBV6-1
CDR3 DNA: TGTGCCACCAGGGAGGGCGACTTGAACACTGAAGCTTTCTTT
CDR3 protein: CATREGDLNTEAFF